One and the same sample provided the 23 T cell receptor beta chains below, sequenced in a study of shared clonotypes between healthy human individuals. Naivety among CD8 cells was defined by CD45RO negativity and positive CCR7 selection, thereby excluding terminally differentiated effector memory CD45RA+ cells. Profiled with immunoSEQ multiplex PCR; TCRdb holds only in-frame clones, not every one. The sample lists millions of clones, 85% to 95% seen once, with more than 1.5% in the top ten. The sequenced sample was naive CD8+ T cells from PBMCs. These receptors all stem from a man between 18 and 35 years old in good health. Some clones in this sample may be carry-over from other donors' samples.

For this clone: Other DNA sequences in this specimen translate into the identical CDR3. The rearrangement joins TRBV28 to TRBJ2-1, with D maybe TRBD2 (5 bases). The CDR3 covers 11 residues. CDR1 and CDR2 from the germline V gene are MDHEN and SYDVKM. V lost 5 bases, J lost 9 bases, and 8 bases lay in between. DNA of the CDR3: TGTGCCAGCAGTCCTCGGGGTGAGCAGTTCTTC. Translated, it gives CASSPRGEQFF. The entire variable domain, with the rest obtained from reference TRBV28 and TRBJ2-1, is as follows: DVKVTQSSRYLVKRTGEKVFLECVQDMDHENMFWYRQDPGLGLRLIYFSYDVKMKEKGDIPEGYSVSREKKERFSLILESASTNQTSMYLCASSPRGEQFFGPGTRLTVL.

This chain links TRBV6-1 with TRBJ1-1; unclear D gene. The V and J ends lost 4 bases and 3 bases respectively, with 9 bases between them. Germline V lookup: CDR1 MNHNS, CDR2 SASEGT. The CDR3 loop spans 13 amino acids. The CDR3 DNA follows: TGTGCCAGCAGTGGCCCCGGGGACACTGAAGCTTTCTTT. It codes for CASSGPGDTEAFF.

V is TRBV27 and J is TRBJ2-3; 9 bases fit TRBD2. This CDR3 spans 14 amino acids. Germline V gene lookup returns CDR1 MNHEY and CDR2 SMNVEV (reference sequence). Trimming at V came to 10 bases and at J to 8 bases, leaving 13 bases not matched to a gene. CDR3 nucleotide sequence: TGTGCCACCTCGACTAGCGGTACGCTCGGTACGCAGTATTTT. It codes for CATSTSGTLGTQYF.

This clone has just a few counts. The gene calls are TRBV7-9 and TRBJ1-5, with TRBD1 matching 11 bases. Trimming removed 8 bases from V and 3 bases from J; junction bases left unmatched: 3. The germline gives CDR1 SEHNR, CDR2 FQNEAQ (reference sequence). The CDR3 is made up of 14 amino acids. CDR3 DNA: TGTGCCAGCGGACAGGGGGCCTCCAATCAGCCCCAGCATTTT. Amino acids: CASGQGASNQPQHF.

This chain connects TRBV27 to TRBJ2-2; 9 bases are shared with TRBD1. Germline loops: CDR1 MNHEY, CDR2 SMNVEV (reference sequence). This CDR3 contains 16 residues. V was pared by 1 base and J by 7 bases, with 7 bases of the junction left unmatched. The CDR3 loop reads CASSLLGTGSIGELFF. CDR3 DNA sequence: TGTGCCAGCAGTTTATTGGGGACAGGGTCGATCGGGGAGCTGTTTTTT.

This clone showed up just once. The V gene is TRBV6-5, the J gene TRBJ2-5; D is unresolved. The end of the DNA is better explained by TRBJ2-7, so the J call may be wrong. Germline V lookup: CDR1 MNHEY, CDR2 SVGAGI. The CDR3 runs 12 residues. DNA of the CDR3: TGTGCCAGCAGTACCTCCACCTACGAGCAGTACTTC. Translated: CASSTSTYEQYF.

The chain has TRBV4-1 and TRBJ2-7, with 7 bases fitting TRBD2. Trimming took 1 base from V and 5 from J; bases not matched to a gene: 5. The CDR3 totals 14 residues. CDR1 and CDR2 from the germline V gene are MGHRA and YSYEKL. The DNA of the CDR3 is TGCGCCAGCAGCCAAGGCGGGAGTATCCACGAGCAGTACTTC. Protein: CASSQGGSIHEQYF.

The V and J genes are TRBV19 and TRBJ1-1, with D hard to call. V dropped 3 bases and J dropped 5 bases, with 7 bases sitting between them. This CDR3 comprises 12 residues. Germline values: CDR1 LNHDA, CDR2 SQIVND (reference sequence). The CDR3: CASSIWATEAFF. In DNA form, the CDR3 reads TGTGCCAGTAGTATCTGGGCGACTGAAGCTTTCTTT.

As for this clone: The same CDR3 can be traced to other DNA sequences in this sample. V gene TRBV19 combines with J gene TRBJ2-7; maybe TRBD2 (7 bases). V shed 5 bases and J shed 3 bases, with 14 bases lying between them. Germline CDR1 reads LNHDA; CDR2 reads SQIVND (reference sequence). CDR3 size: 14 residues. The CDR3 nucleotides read TGTGCCAGTAGTCCCCGCGGGGGCCGCTACGAGCAGTACTTC. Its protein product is CASSPRGGRYEQYF.

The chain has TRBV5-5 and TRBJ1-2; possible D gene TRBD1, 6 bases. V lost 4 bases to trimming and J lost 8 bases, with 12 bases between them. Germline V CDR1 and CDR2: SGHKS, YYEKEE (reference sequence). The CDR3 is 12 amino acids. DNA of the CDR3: TGTGCCAGCAGCCCCGGACAGAAAGGCTACACCTTC. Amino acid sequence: CASSPGQKGYTF.

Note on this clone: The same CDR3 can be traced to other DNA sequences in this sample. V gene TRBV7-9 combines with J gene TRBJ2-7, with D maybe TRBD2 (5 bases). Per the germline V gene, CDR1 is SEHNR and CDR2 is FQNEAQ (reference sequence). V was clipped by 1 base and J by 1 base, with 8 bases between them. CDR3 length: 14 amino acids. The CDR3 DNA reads TGTGCCAGCAGCTTAGGAAGGACTTCCTACGAGCAGTACTTC. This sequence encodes CASSLGRTSYEQYF.

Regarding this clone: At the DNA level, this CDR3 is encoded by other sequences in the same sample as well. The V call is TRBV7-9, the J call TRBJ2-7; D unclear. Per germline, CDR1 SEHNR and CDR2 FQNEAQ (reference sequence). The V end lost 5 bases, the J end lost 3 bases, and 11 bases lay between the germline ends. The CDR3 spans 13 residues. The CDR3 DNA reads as TGTGCCAGCAGCCATAGAGGCAGCTACGAGCAGTACTTC. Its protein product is CASSHRGSYEQYF. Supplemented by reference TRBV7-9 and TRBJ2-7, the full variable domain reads DTGVSQNPRHKITKRGQNVTFRCDPISEHNRLYWYRQTLGQGPEFLTYFQNEAQLEKSRLLSDRFSAERPKGSFSTLEIQRTEQGDSAMYLCASSHRGSYEQYFGPGTRLTVT.

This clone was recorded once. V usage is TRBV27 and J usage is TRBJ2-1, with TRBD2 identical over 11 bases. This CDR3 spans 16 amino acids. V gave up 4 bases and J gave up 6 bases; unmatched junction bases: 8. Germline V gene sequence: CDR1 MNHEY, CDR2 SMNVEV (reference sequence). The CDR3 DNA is TGTGCCAGCAGTTCAATCACTAGCGGGAGTCTCAATGAGCAGTTCTTC. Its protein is CASSSITSGSLNEQFF.

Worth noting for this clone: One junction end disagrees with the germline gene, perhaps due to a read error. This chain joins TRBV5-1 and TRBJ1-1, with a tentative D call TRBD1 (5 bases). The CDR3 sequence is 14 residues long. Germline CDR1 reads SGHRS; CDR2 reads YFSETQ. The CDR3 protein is CAGSQGTLNTEAFF. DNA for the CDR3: TGCGCCGGCAGCCAAGGGACGCTGAACACTGAAGCTTTCTTT.

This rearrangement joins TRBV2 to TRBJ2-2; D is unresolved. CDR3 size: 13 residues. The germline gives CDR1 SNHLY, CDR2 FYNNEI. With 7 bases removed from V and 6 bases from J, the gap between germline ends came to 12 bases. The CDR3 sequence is CASTPAAPGELFF. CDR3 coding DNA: TGTGCCAGCACGCCCGCGGCGCCCGGGGAGCTGTTTTTT. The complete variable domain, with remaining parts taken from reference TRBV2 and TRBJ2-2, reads EPEVTQTPSHQVTQMGQEVILRCVPISNHLYFYWYRQILGQKVEFLVSFYNNEISEKSEIFDDQFSVERPDGSNFTLKIRSTKLEDSAMYFCASTPAAPGELFFGEGSRLTVL.

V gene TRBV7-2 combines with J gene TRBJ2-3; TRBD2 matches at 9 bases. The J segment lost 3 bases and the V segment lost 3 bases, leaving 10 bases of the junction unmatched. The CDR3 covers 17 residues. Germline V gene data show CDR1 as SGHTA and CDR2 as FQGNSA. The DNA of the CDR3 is TGTGCCAGCAGCTTTCGGATGGGCGGGAGGGCAACAGATACGCAGTATTTT. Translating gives CASSFRMGGRATDTQYF.

The CDR3 reads CASSISGDGEAFF. As DNA, the CDR3 is TGTGCCAGTAGTATCTCTGGGGATGGTGAAGCTTTCTTT. The rearrangement uses TRBV19 and TRBJ1-1; D not resolved. Germline V gene sequence: CDR1 LNHDA, CDR2 SQIVND (reference sequence). The V gene lost 3 bases and the J gene lost 7 bases, with 12 bases spanning the gap. The CDR3 is 13 residues long.

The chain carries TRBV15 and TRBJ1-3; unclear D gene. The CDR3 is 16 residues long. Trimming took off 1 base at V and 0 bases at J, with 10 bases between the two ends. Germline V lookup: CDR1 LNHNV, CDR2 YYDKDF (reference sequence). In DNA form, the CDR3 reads TGTGCCACCAGCAGAGGGGTAGGCAGCTCTGGAAACACCATATATTTT. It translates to CATSRGVGSSGNTIYF. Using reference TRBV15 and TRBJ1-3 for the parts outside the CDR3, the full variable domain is DAMVIQNPRYQVTQFGKPVTLSCSQTLNHNVMYWYQQKSSQAPKLLFHYYDKDFNNEADTPDNFQSRRPNTSFCFLDIRSPGLGDTAMYLCATSRGVGSSGNTIYFGEGSWLTVV.

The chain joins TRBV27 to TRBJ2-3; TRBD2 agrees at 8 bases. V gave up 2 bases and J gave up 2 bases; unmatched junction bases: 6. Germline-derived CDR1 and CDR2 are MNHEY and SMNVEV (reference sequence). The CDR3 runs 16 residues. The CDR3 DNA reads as TGTGCCAGCAGTTTAGAGGCGGGGGGAATCACAGATACGCAGTATTTT. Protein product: CASSLEAGGITDTQYF.

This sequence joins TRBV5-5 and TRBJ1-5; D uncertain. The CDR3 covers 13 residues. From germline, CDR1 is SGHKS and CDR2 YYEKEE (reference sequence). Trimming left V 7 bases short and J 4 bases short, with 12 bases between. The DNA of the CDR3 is TGTGCCAGCGCGGTTTCGGATAATCAGCCCCAGCATTTT. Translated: CASAVSDNQPQHF. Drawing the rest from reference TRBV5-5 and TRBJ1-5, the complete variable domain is DAGVTQSPTHLIKTRGQQVTLRCSPISGHKSVSWYQQVLGQGPQFIFQYYEKEERGRGNFPDRFSARQFPNYSSELNVNALLLGDSALYLCASAVSDNQPQHFGDGTRLSIL.

The CDR3 loop is CASSPAVSTDTQYF. CDR3 in DNA: TGTGCCAGCAGTCCGGCAGTTAGCACAGATACGCAGTATTTT. The genes are TRBV7-9 and TRBJ2-3; no clear D. V lost 6 bases to trimming and J lost 0 bases, with 10 bases between them. The CDR3 has 14 amino acids. Germline values: CDR1 SEHNR, CDR2 FQNEAQ (reference sequence). Full variable domain (rest looked up from reference TRBV7-9 and TRBJ2-3): DTGVSQNPRHKITKRGQNVTFRCDPISEHNRLYWYRQTLGQGPEFLTYFQNEAQLEKSRLLSDRFSAERPKGSFSTLEIQRTEQGDSAMYLCASSPAVSTDTQYFGPGTRLTVL.

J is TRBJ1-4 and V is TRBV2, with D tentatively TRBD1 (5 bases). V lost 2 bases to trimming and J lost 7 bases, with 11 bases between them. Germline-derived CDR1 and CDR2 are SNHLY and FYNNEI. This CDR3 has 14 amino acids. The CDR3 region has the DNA TGTGCCAGCAGTGAAACGGGGGGTTCTGAAAAACTGTTTTTT. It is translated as CASSETGGSEKLFF.

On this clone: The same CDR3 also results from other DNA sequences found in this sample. The DNA of the CDR3 is TGTGCCAGCAGCTTTGGAGGTTATAGCAATCAGCCCCAGCATTTT. Its protein product is CASSFGGYSNQPQHF. The V gene is TRBV7-9, the J gene TRBJ1-5; D is uncertain. The V end lost 3 bases, the J end lost 0 bases, and 9 bases lay between the germline ends. The CDR3 length is 15 residues. CDR1 and CDR2 from the germline V gene are SEHNR and FQNEAQ (reference sequence). Full variable domain (outside the CDR3, taken from reference TRBV7-9 and TRBJ1-5): DTGVSQNPRHKITKRGQNVTFRCDPISEHNRLYWYRQTLGQGPEFLTYFQNEAQLEKSRLLSDRFSAERPKGSFSTLEIQRTEQGDSAMYLCASSFGGYSNQPQHFGDGTRLSIL.